This T cell receptor (beta chain) is drawn from a study of blood T cells in healthy people across ages. CDR3 length equals 15 residues. Per germline, CDR1 ENHRY and CDR2 SYGVKD. V was clipped by 2 bases and J by 9 bases, with 14 bases between them. With a J-beta primer mix and a sample-barcoded 5' primer, a second PCR ran about 7 to 12 cycles. MiXCR, run by TCRdb on the 5' RACE reads, gives a single entry per CDR3 protein. The sample holds more than 1,400,000 distinct CDR3 sequences, roughly 40% seen once. This rearrangement joins TRBV10-3 to TRBJ1-6; a weak D match, TRBD1 (6 bases). Input material: blood. This receptor was obtained from a young woman in good health. DNA for the CDR3: TGTGCCATCAGTGAGGGCAGGGGAGGCCCTTCACCCCTCCACTTT. This codes for CAISEGRGGPSPLHF.